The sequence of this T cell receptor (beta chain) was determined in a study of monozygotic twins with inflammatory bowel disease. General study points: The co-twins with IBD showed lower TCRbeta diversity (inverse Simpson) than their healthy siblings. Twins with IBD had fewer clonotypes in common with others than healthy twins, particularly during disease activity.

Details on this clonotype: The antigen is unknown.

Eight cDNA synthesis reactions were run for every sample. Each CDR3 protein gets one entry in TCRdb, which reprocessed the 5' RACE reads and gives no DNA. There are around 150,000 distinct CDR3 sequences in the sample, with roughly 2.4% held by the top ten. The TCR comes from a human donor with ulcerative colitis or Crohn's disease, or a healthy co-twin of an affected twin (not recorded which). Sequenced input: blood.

CDR3 protein: CSANDNSPLHF. The rearrangement uses TRBV20-1 and TRBJ1-6. The germline gives CDR1 DFQATT, CDR2 SNEGSKA (reference sequence). The CDR3 loop spans 11 amino acids.